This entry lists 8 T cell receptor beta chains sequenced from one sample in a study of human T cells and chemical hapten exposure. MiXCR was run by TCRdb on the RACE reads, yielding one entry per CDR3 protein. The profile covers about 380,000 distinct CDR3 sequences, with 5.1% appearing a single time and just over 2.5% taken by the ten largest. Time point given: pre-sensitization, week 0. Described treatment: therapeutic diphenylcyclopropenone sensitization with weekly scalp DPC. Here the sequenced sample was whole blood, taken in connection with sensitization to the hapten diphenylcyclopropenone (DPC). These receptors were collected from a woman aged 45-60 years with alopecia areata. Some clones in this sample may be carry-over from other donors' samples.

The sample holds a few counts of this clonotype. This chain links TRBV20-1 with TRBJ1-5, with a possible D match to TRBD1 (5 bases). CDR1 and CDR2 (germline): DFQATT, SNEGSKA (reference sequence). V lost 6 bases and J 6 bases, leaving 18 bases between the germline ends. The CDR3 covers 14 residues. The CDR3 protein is CSAGTSHGGQPQHF. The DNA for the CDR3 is TGCAGTGCCGGGACTTCGCACGGAGGTCAGCCCCAGCATTTT.

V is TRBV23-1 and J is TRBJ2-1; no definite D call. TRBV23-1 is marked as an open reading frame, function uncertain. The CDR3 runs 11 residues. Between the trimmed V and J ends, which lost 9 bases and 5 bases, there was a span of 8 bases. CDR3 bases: TGCGCCAGGAAAGAAGACAATGAGCAGTTCTTC. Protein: CARKEDNEQFF.

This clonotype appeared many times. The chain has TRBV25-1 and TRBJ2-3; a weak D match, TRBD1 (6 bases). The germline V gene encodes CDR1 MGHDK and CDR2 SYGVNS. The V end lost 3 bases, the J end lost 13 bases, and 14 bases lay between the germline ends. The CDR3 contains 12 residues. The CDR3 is CASSDPGHSEYF. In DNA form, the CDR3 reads TGTGCCAGCAGTGACCCGGGACATTCGGAGTATTTT.

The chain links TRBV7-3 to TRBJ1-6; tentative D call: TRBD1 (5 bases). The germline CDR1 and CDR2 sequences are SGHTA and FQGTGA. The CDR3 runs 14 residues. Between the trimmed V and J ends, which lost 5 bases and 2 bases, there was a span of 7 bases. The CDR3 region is CASSPGPYNSPLHF. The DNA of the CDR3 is TGTGCCAGCAGCCCGGGACCCTATAATTCACCCCTCCACTTT.

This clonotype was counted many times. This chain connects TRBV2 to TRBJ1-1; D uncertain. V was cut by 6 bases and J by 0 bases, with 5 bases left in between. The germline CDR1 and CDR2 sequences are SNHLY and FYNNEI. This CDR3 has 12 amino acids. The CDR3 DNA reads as TGTGCCAGCAGCCGCCTGAACACTGAAGCTTTCTTT. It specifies CASSRLNTEAFF. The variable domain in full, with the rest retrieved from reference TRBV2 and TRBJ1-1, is EPEVTQTPSHQVTQMGQEVILRCVPISNHLYFYWYRQILGQKVEFLVSFYNNEISEKSEIFDDQFSVERPDGSNFTLKIRSTKLEDSAMYFCASSRLNTEAFFGQGTRLTVV.

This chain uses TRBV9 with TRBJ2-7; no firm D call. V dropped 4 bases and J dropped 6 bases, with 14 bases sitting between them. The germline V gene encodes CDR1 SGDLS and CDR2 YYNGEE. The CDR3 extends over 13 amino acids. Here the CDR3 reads CASSPARSGEQYF. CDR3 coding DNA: TGTGCCAGCAGCCCCGCAAGGTCGGGCGAGCAGTACTTC.

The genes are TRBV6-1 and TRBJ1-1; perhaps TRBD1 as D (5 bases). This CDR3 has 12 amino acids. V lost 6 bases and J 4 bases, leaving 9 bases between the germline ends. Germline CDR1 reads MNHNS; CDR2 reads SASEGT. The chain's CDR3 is CASRGTGTEAFF. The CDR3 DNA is TGTGCCAGCAGGGGGACCGGCACTGAAGCTTTCTTT.

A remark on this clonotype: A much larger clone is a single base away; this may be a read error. The CDR3 spells CASSTGFRNTRYF. CDR3 bases: TGTGCCAGCAGCACAGGTTTTCGAAATACGCGGTATTTT. This chain connects TRBV7-2 to TRBJ2-3, with a weak D call TRBD1 (5 bases). Looked up from germline, CDR1 is SGHTA and CDR2 is FQGNSA. This CDR3 has 13 residues.